This T cell receptor beta chain stems from a study of OX40 agonist ivuxolimab in advanced cancers. Study-level findings and limits: Expanded clones belonging to CD8+ T cells outnumbered, on average, those of CD4+. Normalized T-cell clonal expansion was also low in a subset of nonresponders.

This clone was seen a handful of times. What it recognizes is unknown. Here immunoSEQ multiplex PCR was the method, and the copy in TCRdb shows in-frame clones only, minus some. Here the sample spans 55,000 to 80,000 clones, about 85% being singletons. Between the trimmed V and J ends, which lost 7 bases and 5 bases, there was a span of 14 bases. CDR1 is SQVTM and CDR2 is ANQGSEA in the germline V gene. CDR3 length: 12 amino acids. Blood draws occurred at baseline, cycle 4 day 1, and cycle 7 day 1. The TCR sequence derives from an adult with an advanced solid tumor such as melanoma, head and neck, liver or kidney cancer. V and J are TRBV29-1 and TRBJ1-1, with D possibly matching TRBD1 (5 bases). The material was CD4+ or CD8+ T cells sorted from blood, obtained in a trial of the OX40 agonist ivuxolimab. The CDR3 DNA is TGCAGCGGTCGCACAGGTGGGACTGAAGCTTTCTTT. Protein product: CSGRTGGTEAFF.